The 17 T cell receptor beta chains in this list originate from one sample, sequenced in a study of blood T cells in healthy people across ages (dated by TCRdb to the mid-2010s). The library was prepared using 5' RACE. Sequencer: Illumina HiSeq 2500. The second PCR ran for roughly 6 to 11 cycles and used a J-beta primer mix along with a sample-barcoded 5' primer. The public reads were reprocessed in TCRdb via fastp at Q25 and MiXCR, keeping in-frame beta chains. Rows merge per CDR3 protein into single entries with the most common DNA and genes. Recorded for this sample are 1.4 million or so distinct CDR3 sequences; about 45% of them occurred a single time. The ten largest account for about 4.1% of the sample. Sequencing input: blood. The origin of the receptors is a woman between 18 and 29 years old in good health.

Comment on this clonotype: Its ends do not fully match the called genes, so a read error is possible. V is TRBV5-1 and J is TRBJ1-5; D uncertain. The CDR3 consists of 12 residues. Germline CDR1 is SGHRS and CDR2 is YFSETQ. The CDR3: CASCLGGGPQHF. CDR3 sequence (DNA): TGCGCCAGCTGCTTGGGAGGTGGGCCCCAGCATTTT. The complete variable domain, with remaining parts taken from reference TRBV5-1 and TRBJ1-5, reads KAGVTQTPRYLIKTRGQQVTLSCSPISGHRSVSWYQQTPGQGLQFLFEYFSETQRNKGNFPGRFSGRQFSNSRSEMNVSTLELGDSALYLCASCLGGGPQHFGDGTRLSIL.

This clonotype was seen only a few times. The chain carries TRBV27 and TRBJ2-1; the D gene is possibly TRBD2 (5 bases). CDR3 length: 14 residues. Deletions cut 6 bases from V and 9 bases from J, with 18 bases between. CDR1 and CDR2 (germline): MNHEY, SMNVEV (reference sequence). Here the CDR3 reads CASREAGLGTEQFF. Here the CDR3 DNA reads TGTGCCAGCAGAGAGGCGGGTTTAGGTACTGAGCAGTTCTTC.

A few counts support this clonotype. It may be a read error: a sequence one base away is much more abundant. The chain employs TRBV6-4 and TRBJ2-1, with D tentatively TRBD2 (6 bases). Germline V gene lookup returns CDR1 MRHNA and CDR2 SNTAGT. This CDR3 region has 15 residues. The CDR3 reads CANSDSGGSSNEQFF. CDR3 DNA: TGTGCCAACAGTGACTCCGGAGGGAGTTCCAATGAGCAGTTCTTC.

CDR3 sequence: CSVDSGDLSGELFF. CDR3 bases: TGCAGCGTTGACAGCGGGGACCTCTCCGGGGAGCTGTTTTTT. This chain joins TRBV29-1 and TRBJ2-2, with TRBD2 identical over 7 bases. This CDR3 contains 14 residues. Germline-derived CDR1 and CDR2 are SQVTM and ANQGSEA. The J segment lost 6 bases and the V segment lost 3 bases, leaving 7 bases of the junction unmatched.

The rearrangement joins TRBV12-3 or TRBV12-4 to TRBJ2-5, with D possibly TRBD1 on 6 matching bases. V lost 11 bases, J lost 2 bases, and 12 bases lay in between. This CDR3 is 12 amino acids long. CDR3 region: CAARGFQETQYF. The CDR3, as DNA: TGTGCCGCTAGGGGGTTTCAAGAGACCCAGTACTTC.

Note on this clonotype: Mismatch with germline at one junction end may stem from a read error. The chain links TRBV28 to TRBJ1-2, with TRBD1 identical over 7 bases. The CDR3 is made up of 14 amino acids. From germline, CDR1 is MDHEN and CDR2 SYDVKM. The CDR3: CAGRTGRGLWGYTF. CDR3 bases: TGTGCCGGCAGAACCGGGAGGGGGCTTTGGGGCTACACCTTC.

CDR3 DNA sequence: TGTGCCAGCAGCACTATGGCGGGACAGCAGTACAATGAGCAGTACTTC. Amino acids: CASSTMAGQQYNEQYF. The chain recombines TRBV7-2 with TRBJ2-7; D perhaps matches TRBD1 (7 bases). CDR3 size: 16 residues. Trimming cost V 5 bases and J 7 bases, with 24 bases left between them. Germline values: CDR1 SGHTA, CDR2 FQGNSA.

This clonotype showed up just a few times. The chain couples TRBV29-1 to TRBJ2-1; 8 nucleotides align to TRBD2. The junction had 8 bases not matched to a gene; V was cut back by 6 bases and J by 7 bases. Germline loops: CDR1 SQVTM, CDR2 ANQGSEA. This CDR3 comprises 13 residues. In DNA, the CDR3 is TGCAGCGTAGCAGCGGGAGACCGGAATGAGCAGTTCTTC. This sequence encodes CSVAAGDRNEQFF.

In its sample, this clonotype was seen a few times. The rearrangement joins TRBV5-1 to TRBJ2-7, with D unresolved. The last part of the DNA fits TRBJ2-5 better; the J call may be wrong. This CDR3 spans 13 amino acids. CDR1 is SGHRS, CDR2 YFSETQ, per germline. The CDR3 DNA follows: TGCGCCAGCAGCTTATTCAGGCAAGAGACCCAGTACTTC. Protein product: CASSLFRQETQYF.

V gene TRBV6-5 combines with J gene TRBJ2-4; D uncertain. Gene TRBJ2-7 matches the end of the DNA better, so the J call may be wrong. The CDR3 is 14 residues long. From germline, CDR1 is MNHEY and CDR2 SVGAGI. In DNA form, the CDR3 reads TGTGCCAGCAGTTACTCGTTGCAGCCTTACGAGCAGTACTTC. Protein: CASSYSLQPYEQYF.

The rearrangement joins TRBV7-9 to TRBJ2-1; 11 bases fit TRBD2. CDR3 length equals 16 residues. The J segment lost 4 bases and the V segment lost 5 bases, leaving 7 bases of the junction unmatched. The germline gives CDR1 SEHNR, CDR2 FQNEAQ (reference sequence). The CDR3 DNA is TGTGCCAGCAGCCCACCCGGGACTAGCGGTTACAATGAGCAGTTCTTC. Protein sequence: CASSPPGTSGYNEQFF.

The J gene is TRBJ2-7, the V gene TRBV4-1; tentatively, D is TRBD1 or TRBD2 (6 bases each). Trimming took off 2 bases at V and 3 bases at J, with 14 bases between the two ends. Looked up from germline, CDR1 is MGHRA and CDR2 is YSYEKL. The CDR3 sequence is 15 residues long. The CDR3 DNA is TGCGCCAGCAGCCAAACCGCCGGAGGGGGCTACGAGCAGTACTTC. Encoded protein: CASSQTAGGGYEQYF.

The chain employs TRBV12-3 or TRBV12-4 and TRBJ1-1, with TRBD1 matching 7 bases. This CDR3 spans 15 amino acids. J gave up 0 bases and V 7 bases, and 8 bases lay outside the gene matches. The CDR3 region is CASTPRGTVNTEAFF. In DNA form, the CDR3 reads TGTGCCAGCACTCCCAGGGGGACGGTGAACACTGAAGCTTTCTTT.

The genes are TRBV9 and TRBJ2-2; TRBD2 aligns across 10 bases. Germline V CDR1 and CDR2: SGDLS, YYNGEE. The CDR3 is 15 residues long. The ends lost 4 bases at V and 5 bases at J; junction bases unmatched: 5. The CDR3 protein is CASSQRGGPTGELFF. The CDR3 DNA follows: TGTGCCAGCAGCCAGCGGGGGGGCCCGACCGGGGAGCTGTTTTTT. The variable domain in full, with the rest retrieved from reference TRBV9 and TRBJ2-2, is DSGVTQTPKHLITATGQRVTLRCSPRSGDLSVYWYQQSLDQGLQFLIQYYNGEERAKGNILERFSAQQFPDLHSELNLSSLELGDSALYFCASSQRGGPTGELFFGEGSRLTVL.

The chain uses TRBV6-1 and TRBJ1-1, with D maybe TRBD1 (5 bases). In germline, CDR1 is MNHNS, CDR2 SASEGT. The CDR3 is made up of 13 amino acids. V was pared by 6 bases and J by 10 bases, with 18 bases between. In nucleotides, the CDR3 is TGTGCCAGCAGAACACCGGGACCCGGACCAGCTTTCTTT. Translating gives CASRTPGPGPAFF.

This clonotype was counted a few times. The chain combines TRBV29-1 with TRBJ1-1; D unresolved. The CDR3 runs 15 residues. CDR1 and CDR2 (germline): SQVTM, ANQGSEA. The V end was cut by 7 bases, the J end by 4 bases, with 22 bases between. The CDR3 sequence is CSARTRVLLSTEAFF. Here the CDR3 DNA reads TGCAGCGCCAGAACAAGGGTTCTCCTAAGCACTGAAGCTTTCTTT.

This sequence joins TRBV20-1 and TRBJ2-3, with 11 bases matching TRBD2. Trimming cost V 6 bases and J 0 bases; bases outside gene matches: 5. This CDR3 comprises 15 residues. The germline gives CDR1 DFQATT, CDR2 SNEGSKA (reference sequence). The CDR3 region has the DNA TGCAGTGCGACAATAGCGGGAGGGAGCACAGATACGCAGTATTTT. It encodes CSATIAGGSTDTQYF.